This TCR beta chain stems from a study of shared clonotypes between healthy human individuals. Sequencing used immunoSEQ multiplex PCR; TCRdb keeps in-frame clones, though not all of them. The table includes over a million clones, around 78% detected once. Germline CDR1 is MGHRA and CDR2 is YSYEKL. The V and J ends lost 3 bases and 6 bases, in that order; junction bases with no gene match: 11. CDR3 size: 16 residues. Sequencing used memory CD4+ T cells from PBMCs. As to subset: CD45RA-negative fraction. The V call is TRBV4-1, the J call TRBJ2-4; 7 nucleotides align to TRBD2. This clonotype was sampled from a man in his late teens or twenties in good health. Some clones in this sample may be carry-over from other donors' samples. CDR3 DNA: TGCGCCAGCAGCCAGGCCCCCCGGGGGGAACTAAACATTCAGTACTTC. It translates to CASSQAPRGELNIQYF.